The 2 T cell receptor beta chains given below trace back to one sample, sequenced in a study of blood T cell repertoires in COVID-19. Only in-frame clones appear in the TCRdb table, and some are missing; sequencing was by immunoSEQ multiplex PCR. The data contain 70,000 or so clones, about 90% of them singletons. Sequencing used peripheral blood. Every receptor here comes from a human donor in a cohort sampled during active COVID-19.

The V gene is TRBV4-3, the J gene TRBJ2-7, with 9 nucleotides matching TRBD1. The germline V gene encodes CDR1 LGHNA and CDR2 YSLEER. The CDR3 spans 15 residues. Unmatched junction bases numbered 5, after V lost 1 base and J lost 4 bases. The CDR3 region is CASSQATTGGYEQYF. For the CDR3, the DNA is TGCGCCAGCAGCCAAGCGACGACAGGGGGTTACGAGCAGTACTTC.

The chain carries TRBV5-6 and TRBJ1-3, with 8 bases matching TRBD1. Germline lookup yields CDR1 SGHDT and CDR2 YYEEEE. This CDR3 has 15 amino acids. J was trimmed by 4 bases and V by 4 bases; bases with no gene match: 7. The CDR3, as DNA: TGTGCCAGCAGCGGGGGACAGGTCTCAGGAAACACCATATATTTT. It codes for CASSGGQVSGNTIYF.